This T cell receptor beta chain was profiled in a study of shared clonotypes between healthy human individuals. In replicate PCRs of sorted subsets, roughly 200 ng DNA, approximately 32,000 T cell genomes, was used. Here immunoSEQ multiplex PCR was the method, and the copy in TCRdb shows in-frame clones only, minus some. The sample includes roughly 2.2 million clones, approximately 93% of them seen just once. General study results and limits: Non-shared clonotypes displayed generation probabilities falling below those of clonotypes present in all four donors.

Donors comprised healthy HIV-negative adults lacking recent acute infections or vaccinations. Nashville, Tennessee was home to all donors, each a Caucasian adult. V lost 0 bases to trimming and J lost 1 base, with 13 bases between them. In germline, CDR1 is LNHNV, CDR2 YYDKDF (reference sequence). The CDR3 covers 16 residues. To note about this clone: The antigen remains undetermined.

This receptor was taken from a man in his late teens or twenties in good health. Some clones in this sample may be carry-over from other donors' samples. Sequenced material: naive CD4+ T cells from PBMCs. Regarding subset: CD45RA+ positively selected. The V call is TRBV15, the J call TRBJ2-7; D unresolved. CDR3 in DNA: TGTGCCACCAGCAGAGAGTTAGTCTTCTCATCCTACGAGCAGTACTTC. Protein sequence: CATSRELVFSSYEQYF. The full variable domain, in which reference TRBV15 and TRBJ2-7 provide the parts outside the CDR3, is DAMVIQNPRYQVTQFGKPVTLSCSQTLNHNVMYWYQQKSSQAPKLLFHYYDKDFNNEADTPDNFQSRRPNTSFCFLDIRSPGLGDTAMYLCATSRELVFSSYEQYFGPGTRLTVT.